These 32 T cell receptor beta chains originate from one sample sequenced in a study of T cell clonotyping in hematopoietic cell transplantation. As to time point: recipient sample about 28 days before transplant, after cytoreduction. Profiling relied on immunoSEQ multiplex PCR, and the TCRdb table lists in-frame clones only, not all of them. The data contain 15,000 to 20,000 clones, 60% to 80% of them singletons. Specimen: peripheral blood mononuclear cells, collected before stem cell transplant. The receptor source for this set is a man between 60 and 70 years old with acute myeloid leukemia. Some clones in this sample may be carry-over from other donors' samples.

The chain links TRBV6-6 to TRBJ2-1; TRBD1 matches at 7 bases. The CDR3 sequence is 14 residues long. With 6 bases clipped from V and 5 bases from J, the junction kept 7 bases outside the gene matches. The germline gives CDR1 MNHNY, CDR2 SVGAGI (reference sequence). DNA of the CDR3: TGTGCCAGCAGCTTCGGACAGGTCAACAATGAGCAGTTCTTC. It specifies CASSFGQVNNEQFF.

The rearrangement uses TRBV6-5 and TRBJ2-5; 12 positions match TRBD1. Looked up from germline, CDR1 is MNHEY and CDR2 is SVGAGI. Germline trimming cut 4 bases from V and 5 bases from J; bases unmatched to any gene: 5. The CDR3 is made up of 15 amino acids. The CDR3 nucleotides read TGTGCCAGCAGTTCAGGGACAGGGGGCTGGGAGACCCAGTACTTC. Amino acid sequence: CASSSGTGGWETQYF.

The gene calls are TRBV19 and TRBJ2-2, with D possibly being TRBD2 (5 bases). Trimming left V 3 bases short and J 4 bases short, with 9 bases between. The germline CDR1 and CDR2 sequences are LNHDA and SQIVND (reference sequence). The CDR3 totals 14 residues. The CDR3 reads CASSIRGGTGELFF. Written as DNA, the CDR3 is TGTGCCAGTAGTATCCGTGGAGGCACCGGGGAGCTGTTTTTT.

The chain carries TRBV7-3 and TRBJ1-2, with TRBD1 matching over 8 bases. CDR3 length: 13 amino acids. The V and J ends lost 5 bases and 8 bases, in that order; junction bases with no gene match: 7. CDR1 and CDR2 from the germline V gene are SGHTA and FQGTGA. CDR3 in DNA: TGTGCCAGCAGCCCCCAGACAGGGGTAGGCTACACCTTC. This encodes CASSPQTGVGYTF.

The rearrangement links TRBV19 to TRBJ2-5; TRBD1 matches 9 bases. The CDR3 length is 13 residues. Germline CDR1 and CDR2: LNHDA and SQIVND (reference sequence). Trimming took 4 bases from V and 10 from J; bases not matched to a gene: 7. The CDR3 protein is CASSSGQGLDQYF. The CDR3 nucleotides are TGTGCCAGTAGTAGCGGACAGGGGTTGGACCAGTACTTC.

J is TRBJ2-7 and V is TRBV7-2, with D maybe TRBD1 (5 bases). The germline gives CDR1 SGHTA, CDR2 FQGNSA. The CDR3 covers 14 residues. Trimming left V 2 bases short and J 2 bases short, with 10 bases between. The CDR3 here is CASSLLGRAYEQYF. The DNA of the CDR3 is TGTGCCAGCAGCTTATTGGGCAGGGCCTACGAGCAGTACTTC.

CDR3 nucleotide sequence: TGTGCCAGCAGGGCAACAGGGTGGAGTAATTCACCCCTCCACTTT. It is translated as CASRATGWSNSPLHF. The J gene is TRBJ1-6, the V gene TRBV14; tentative D call: TRBD1 (6 bases). The CDR3 runs 15 residues. Germline values: CDR1 SGHDN, CDR2 FVKESK. V dropped 6 bases and J dropped 6 bases, with 15 bases sitting between them.

The chain has TRBV29-1 and TRBJ2-5; D perhaps matches TRBD2 (6 bases). The length of the CDR3 is 14 residues. V dropped 2 bases and J dropped 2 bases, with 12 bases sitting between them. Per germline, CDR1 SQVTM and CDR2 ANQGSEA. The CDR3 nucleotides are TGCAGCGTTGAATACCCTGCGGGGCAAGAGACCCAGTACTTC. It is translated as CSVEYPAGQETQYF.

This clone was picked up a small number of times. The CDR3 nucleotides are TGTGCCAGCAGCTTATCGCTCGGACAGGGTGGGCAGCCCCAGCATTTT. It is translated as CASSLSLGQGGQPQHF. The chain has TRBV7-9 and TRBJ1-5; 8 nucleotides line up with TRBD1. The germline CDR1 and CDR2 sequences are SEHNR and FQNEAQ (reference sequence). The trim removed 2 bases at V and 7 bases at J, leaving 10 bases unmatched. The CDR3 is made up of 16 amino acids.

The chain couples TRBV9 to TRBJ2-5, with D perhaps TRBD2 (6 bases). Looked up from germline, CDR1 is SGDLS and CDR2 is YYNGEE. Between the trimmed V and J ends, which lost 7 bases and 5 bases, there was a span of 6 bases. CDR3 length equals 10 residues. CDR3 coding DNA: TGTGCCAGCGCGGGGGAGACCCAGTACTTC. This translates into CASAGETQYF.

The chain has TRBV7-9 and TRBJ2-7; no reliable D call. V lost 5 bases and J lost 3, with 11 bases in between. The CDR3 runs 13 residues. Germline lookup yields CDR1 SEHNR and CDR2 FQNEAQ (reference sequence). The CDR3 here is CASSQLNVYEQYF. As DNA, the CDR3 is TGTGCCAGCAGCCAACTGAATGTCTACGAGCAGTACTTC. Filled out from reference TRBV7-9 and TRBJ2-7, the complete variable domain reads DTGVSQNPRHKITKRGQNVTFRCDPISEHNRLYWYRQTLGQGPEFLTYFQNEAQLEKSRLLSDRFSAERPKGSFSTLEIQRTEQGDSAMYLCASSQLNVYEQYFGPGTRLTVT.

The rearrangement links TRBV7-6 to TRBJ1-1; weak D call: TRBD1 (5 bases). The CDR3 contains 14 residues. Deletions cut 3 bases from V and 1 base from J, with 9 bases between. The germline V gene has CDR1 SGHVS and CDR2 FNYEAQ. The CDR3 sequence is CASSFSGSNTEAFF. The CDR3 DNA sequence: TGTGCCAGCAGCTTTTCAGGGTCGAACACTGAAGCTTTCTTT.

The V and J genes are TRBV6-6 and TRBJ1-1; D gene uncertain. V was pared by 0 bases and J by 1 base, with 6 bases between. The CDR3 loop spans 14 amino acids. Germline CDR1 reads MNHNY; CDR2 reads SVGAGI (reference sequence). The CDR3 sequence: CASSYSIQNTEAFF. The CDR3, as DNA: TGTGCCAGCAGTTACTCGATACAGAACACTGAAGCTTTCTTT.

This rearrangement joins TRBV6-1 to TRBJ1-2; a possible D gene is TRBD1 (6 bases). Deletions cut 1 base from V and 5 bases from J, with 17 bases between. CDR1 MNHNS and CDR2 SASEGT come from the germline V gene. CDR3 size: 16 residues. The CDR3 region has the DNA TGTGCCAGCAGTGAAGAAACACAGGGCGTAGGGTATGGCTACACCTTC. Protein: CASSEETQGVGYGYTF.

The chain links TRBV20-1 to TRBJ2-5; D ambiguous. CDR3 size: 11 residues. Trimming removed 8 bases from V and 3 bases from J, with 10 bases in between. Germline CDR1 reads DFQATT; CDR2 reads SNEGSKA (reference sequence). CDR3 DNA sequence: TGCAGTACCCCGGGTGAAGAGACCCAGTACTTC. It specifies CSTPGEETQYF.

The gene calls are TRBV7-2 and TRBJ2-7; TRBD2 agrees at 9 bases. CDR3 size: 17 residues. Germline trimming cut 5 bases from V and 5 bases from J; bases unmatched to any gene: 16. The germline V gene encodes CDR1 SGHTA and CDR2 FQGNSA. In nucleotides, the CDR3 is TGTGCCAGCAGCCCCTACCCAGCGGGAGGAATGATCGACGAGCAGTACTTC. It codes for CASSPYPAGGMIDEQYF. The complete variable domain, with remaining parts taken from reference TRBV7-2 and TRBJ2-7, reads GAGVSQSPSNKVTEKGKDVELRCDPISGHTALYWYRQSLGQGLEFLIYFQGNSAPDKSGLPSDRFSAERTGGSVSTLTIQRTQQEDSAVYLCASSPYPAGGMIDEQYFGPGTRLTVT.

This clone was seen only a few times. The rearrangement links TRBV14 to TRBJ1-2, with D possibly TRBD1 on 5 matching bases. The V end lost 4 bases, the J end lost 6 bases, and 12 bases lay between the germline ends. The germline gives CDR1 SGHDN, CDR2 FVKESK. The CDR3 contains 13 residues. CDR3 bases: TGTGCCAGCAGCCCGGGACTCGATCATGGCTACACCTTC. Translation gives CASSPGLDHGYTF.

This clone was observed once. V is TRBV7-9 and J is TRBJ1-2; possibly TRBD1 for D (5 bases). Trimming cost V 1 base and J 6 bases, with 15 bases left between them. Germline-derived CDR1 and CDR2 are SEHNR and FQNEAQ (reference sequence). The CDR3 is 15 amino acids. DNA of the CDR3: TGTGCCAGCAGCTTAGGACGTGGGGACTTCGATGGCTACACCTTC. Amino acid sequence: CASSLGRGDFDGYTF.

The chain combines TRBV5-6 with TRBJ1-2, with unresolved D. The CDR3 sequence is 13 residues long. The V end was cut by 0 bases, the J end by 3 bases, with 6 bases between. Germline V gene lookup returns CDR1 SGHDT and CDR2 YYEEEE. The CDR3 here is CASSLALDYGYTF. CDR3 in DNA: TGTGCCAGCAGCTTGGCCCTGGACTATGGCTACACCTTC. Full variable domain (remainder filled in from reference TRBV5-6 and TRBJ1-2): DAGVTQSPTHLIKTRGQQVTLRCSPKSGHDTVSWYQQALGQGPQFIFQYYEEEERQRGNFPDRFSGHQFPNYSSELNVNALLLGDSALYLCASSLALDYGYTFGSGTRLTVV.

CDR3 nucleotide sequence: TGTGCCAGCAGTTACCGCGGGGAGAGCCATCAGCCCCAGCATTTT. It is translated as CASSYRGESHQPQHF. This rearrangement joins TRBV6-5 to TRBJ1-5; D is undetermined. Trimming removed 2 bases at V and 5 bases at J, with 13 bases between. Germline V gives CDR1 MNHEY, CDR2 SVGAGI. CDR3 length: 15 amino acids.

V gene TRBV9 combines with J gene TRBJ2-3, with 7 positions matching TRBD2. This CDR3 comprises 12 residues. The V gene's germline CDR1 is SGDLS and CDR2 YYNGEE. With V trimmed by 3 bases and J by 8 bases, 3 bases remained unmatched. The CDR3 is CASSASGGTQYF. As DNA, the CDR3 is TGTGCCAGCAGCGCTAGCGGCGGTACGCAGTATTTT.

The rearrangement links TRBV4-2 to TRBJ2-1; unclear D gene. The CDR3 loop spans 14 amino acids. In germline, CDR1 is LGHNA, CDR2 YNFKEQ. V lost 1 base and J 5 bases, leaving 9 bases between the germline ends. The CDR3 DNA is TGTGCCAGCAGCCAAGTAGGCCCCCACAATGAGCAGTTCTTC. This codes for CASSQVGPHNEQFF.

The chain uses TRBV27 and TRBJ1-1; D unresolved. V was clipped by 8 bases and J by 7 bases, with 14 bases between them. The CDR3 spans 12 residues. Germline V gene data show CDR1 as MNHEY and CDR2 as SMNVEV (reference sequence). As DNA, the CDR3 is TGTGCCAGCGATAACACGGAATATGAAGCTTTCTTT. This encodes CASDNTEYEAFF.

The gene calls are TRBV7-6 and TRBJ2-1; D is unresolved. Trimming removed 1 base at V and 7 bases at J, with 14 bases between. CDR1 and CDR2 (germline): SGHVS, FNYEAQ. This CDR3 contains 15 residues. CDR3 sequence: CASSLDPSLANEQFF. The CDR3 DNA is TGTGCCAGCAGCTTAGACCCATCTTTGGCTAATGAGCAGTTCTTC.

This clone was detected a few times. The gene calls are TRBV29-1 and TRBJ2-1, with D perhaps matching TRBD2 (5 bases). Deletions cut 4 bases from V and 4 bases from J, with 5 bases between. This CDR3 is 11 amino acids long. CDR1 is SQVTM and CDR2 is ANQGSEA in the germline V gene. The CDR3 DNA reads as TGCAGCGTTGCGGGGTACAATGAGCAGTTCTTC. Residues: CSVAGYNEQFF.

Points on this clone: One end of the junction is discordant with germline, which a read error may explain. CDR3 loop: CASSSVPHPGDF. The CDR3 nucleotides are TGTGCCAGCAGCTCAGTACCACATCCGGGGGATTTT. The chain employs TRBV7-9 and TRBJ2-3; D might be TRBD2 (6 bases). CDR1 is SEHNR, CDR2 FQNEAQ, per germline (reference sequence). The CDR3 totals 12 residues. Complete variable domain (other parts from reference TRBV7-9 and TRBJ2-3): DTGVSQNPRHKITKRGQNVTFRCDPISEHNRLYWYRQTLGQGPEFLTYFQNEAQLEKSRLLSDRFSAERPKGSFSTLEIQRTEQGDSAMYLCASSSVPHPGDFGPGTRLTVL.

The chain uses TRBV13 and TRBJ2-2, with D possibly matching TRBD2 (6 bases). The V end was cut by 4 bases, the J end by 5 bases, with 8 bases between. Germline CDR1 reads PRHDT; CDR2 reads FYEKMQ (reference sequence). This CDR3 spans 13 amino acids. The CDR3 reads CASSSGLTGELFF. The CDR3 bases are TGTGCCAGCAGCTCAGGACTAACCGGGGAGCTGTTTTTT.

The CDR3 coding sequence is TGTGCCAGCAGCCCTCAGCGCCGTTACAATGAGCAGTTCTTC. This encodes CASSPQRRYNEQFF. V gene TRBV7-6 combines with J gene TRBJ2-1; D gene uncertain. The germline CDR1 and CDR2 sequences are SGHVS and FNYEAQ. V lost 5 bases and J 4 bases, leaving 12 bases between the germline ends. The CDR3 has 14 amino acids.

The V and J genes are TRBV5-8 and TRBJ2-3; 12 positions agree with TRBD2. Germline CDR1 SGHTS, CDR2 YDEGEE. J was trimmed by 4 bases and V by 3 bases; bases with no gene match: 3. The CDR3 totals 15 residues. CDR3 loop: CASSSTSGGADTQYF. The CDR3 DNA reads as TGTGCCAGCAGCTCGACTAGCGGGGGCGCAGATACGCAGTATTTT.

This chain links TRBV10-3 with TRBJ2-2; 11 nucleotides agree with TRBD2. The CDR3 consists of 17 residues. V shed 6 bases, J shed 0 bases, and the junction held 6 bases outside the gene matches. Germline V CDR1 and CDR2: ENHRY, SYGVKD. The CDR3 loop reads CAISRTSGLANTGELFF. In DNA, the CDR3 is TGTGCCATCAGCCGGACTAGCGGGCTCGCGAACACCGGGGAGCTGTTTTTT.

The genes are TRBV5-6 and TRBJ2-7; maybe TRBD1 (5 bases). Germline CDR1 and CDR2: SGHDT and YYEEEE. V shed 0 bases and J shed 2 bases, with 15 bases lying between them. The CDR3 spans 16 residues. CDR3 loop: CASSLVYGAGAYEQYF. CDR3 bases: TGTGCCAGCAGCTTGGTTTATGGGGCAGGCGCCTACGAGCAGTACTTC.

The chain is built from TRBV7-9 and TRBJ1-5; D gene uncertain. Germline-derived CDR1 and CDR2 are SEHNR and FQNEAQ (reference sequence). V was cut by 7 bases and J by 5 bases, with 12 bases left in between. This CDR3 region has 13 residues. CDR3 DNA sequence: TGTGCCAGCACCCGAGAGGTGGATCAGCCCCAGCATTTT. This translates into CASTREVDQPQHF.